These 19 T cell receptor beta chains were sequenced from one sample in a study of vaccination effects on CD4 cells after COVID-19. This table comes from immunoSEQ multiplex PCR, and its TCRdb copy is limited to in-frame clones, with some not included. Here the sample spans 23,000 or so clones, roughly 73% being singletons. CD4+ T cells specific for antigen were expanded with viral peptide pools by the ViraFEST assay before sequencing. The culture ran for 10 days before CD4+ T cells were isolated. These receptors' antigens are unknown. The sample was CD4+ T cells from PBMCs cultured with HCoV-229E spike peptides, taken before COVID-19 vaccination. The receptors stem from a human donor who received a COVID-19 vaccine.

This clone was detected only a few times. The chain is built from TRBV10-3 and TRBJ2-1; 9 bases align to TRBD2. In germline, CDR1 is ENHRY, CDR2 SYGVKD. V lost 3 bases to trimming and J lost 9 bases; unmatched junction nucleotides: 6. The CDR3 has 14 residues. CDR3 sequence: CAISERREGGEQFF. The CDR3 DNA sequence: TGTGCCATCAGTGAACGGCGGGAGGGCGGTGAGCAGTTCTTC.

The chain joins TRBV19 to TRBJ2-2; TRBD1 is a possible D gene (5 bases). Trimming left V 2 bases short and J 1 base short, with 11 bases between. This CDR3 has 16 residues. CDR1 is LNHDA, CDR2 SQIVND, per germline (reference sequence). The CDR3 here is CASSIFAGWNTGELFF. The CDR3 coding sequence is TGTGCCAGTAGTATATTCGCAGGGTGGAACACCGGGGAGCTGTTTTTT.

J is TRBJ2-1 and V is TRBV9, with D uncertain. Trimming took off 6 bases at V and 2 bases at J, with 15 bases between the two ends. This CDR3 has 15 residues. The V gene's germline CDR1 is SGDLS and CDR2 YYNGEE. CDR3: CASTSIGWAYNEQFF. The CDR3 DNA sequence: TGTGCCAGCACTAGTATAGGGTGGGCCTACAATGAGCAGTTCTTC.

The chain has TRBV5-1 and TRBJ2-1; no reliable D call. Germline V CDR1 and CDR2: SGHRS, YFSETQ. The V and J ends lost 4 bases and 0 bases respectively, with 11 bases between them. The CDR3 extends over 15 amino acids. The DNA for the CDR3 is TGCGCCAGCAGCCGGACGTCAGACTCCTACAATGAGCAGTTCTTC. Amino acids: CASSRTSDSYNEQFF.

The chain couples TRBV11-2 to TRBJ2-7; D remains unclear. Germline V CDR1 and CDR2: SGHAT, FQNNGV. CDR3 length equals 13 residues. Trimming pared 2 bases from V and 5 bases from J, leaving 10 bases between. The CDR3 here is CASSLFLTNEQYF. The CDR3 DNA sequence: TGTGCCAGCAGCTTATTCCTTACCAACGAGCAGTACTTC.

The rearrangement joins TRBV6-2 or TRBV6-3 to TRBJ2-5, with 10 bases that match TRBD2. This CDR3 is built from 20 residues. Trimming cost V 0 bases and J 4 bases; bases outside gene matches: 17. Germline values: CDR1 MNHEY, CDR2 SVGEGT. CDR3 nucleotide sequence: TGTGCCAGCAGTTACTCGACGAGGGATAGCGGGGGGAATCTAGGAGAGACCCAGTACTTC. This gives the protein CASSYSTRDSGGNLGETQYF.

The chain has TRBV20-1 and TRBJ1-6; D gene unclear. Germline CDR1 is DFQATT and CDR2 is SNEGSKA (reference sequence). The CDR3 loop spans 14 amino acids. The V gene lost 3 bases and the J gene lost 5 bases, with 11 bases spanning the gap. The CDR3, as DNA: TGCAGTGCTAGTAATGCGCAAAATAATTCACCCCTCCACTTT. It is translated as CSASNAQNNSPLHF.

The chain uses TRBV5-6 and TRBJ2-5, with D maybe TRBD1 (6 bases). CDR3 size: 13 residues. V was trimmed by 2 bases and J by 7 bases, leaving 12 bases between them. CDR1 is SGHDT, CDR2 YYEEEE, per germline. CDR3: CASSFGQRGTQYF. DNA of the CDR3: TGTGCCAGCAGCTTTGGACAGCGTGGGACCCAGTACTTC.

This sequence joins TRBV27 and TRBJ2-1; D not certain. Germline loops: CDR1 MNHEY, CDR2 SMNVEV (reference sequence). The V and J ends lost 7 bases and 0 bases respectively, with 7 bases between them. The CDR3 runs 13 residues. The chain's CDR3 is CASMMSSYNEQFF. CDR3 bases: TGTGCCAGCATGATGAGCTCCTACAATGAGCAGTTCTTC.

The V call is TRBV7-9, the J call TRBJ1-5, with unresolved D. V shed 5 bases and J shed 2 bases, with 13 bases lying between them. CDR3 length: 15 residues. The germline V gene has CDR1 SEHNR and CDR2 FQNEAQ (reference sequence). The CDR3, as DNA: TGTGCCAGCAGCCCATCTGGCGGAGGCAATCAGCCCCAGCATTTT. Its translation: CASSPSGGGNQPQHF.

This clone was seen a few times. This chain links TRBV30 with TRBJ1-5, with 10 bases that match TRBD1. The J segment lost 4 bases and the V segment lost 4 bases, leaving 4 bases of the junction unmatched. Germline CDR1 GTSNPN, CDR2 SVGIG (reference sequence). The CDR3 runs 14 residues. The CDR3 DNA follows: TGTGCCTGGACGGACAGGGGGTTAAATCAGCCCCAGCATTTT. Amino acids: CAWTDRGLNQPQHF.

The V call is TRBV25-1, the J call TRBJ1-6, with D possibly matching TRBD1 (5 bases). This CDR3 is 17 amino acids long. V lost 4 bases, J lost 7 bases, and 20 bases lay in between. Germline-derived CDR1 and CDR2 are MGHDK and SYGVNS. CDR3 amino acids: CASSAYSTGTSNSPLHF. In nucleotides, the CDR3 is TGTGCCAGCAGTGCCTACTCTACCGGGACGAGCAATTCACCCCTCCACTTT.

The V and J genes are TRBV20-1 and TRBJ1-2; D remains unclear. Germline V gene sequence: CDR1 DFQATT, CDR2 SNEGSKA (reference sequence). The CDR3 is 11 amino acids. V lost 2 bases and J lost 2, with 3 bases in between. The DNA for the CDR3 is TGCAGTGCTAGATCCAACTATGGCTACACCTTC. Translated, it gives CSARSNYGYTF.

This clone was recorded a few times. This chain links TRBV18 with TRBJ2-7; the D call may be TRBD1 or TRBD2 (5 bases each). The ends were cut back, 1 base at V and 0 bases at J, with 7 bases in the middle. Looked up from germline, CDR1 is KGHSH and CDR2 is LQKENI. The CDR3 covers 14 residues. In nucleotides, the CDR3 is TGTGCCAGCTCACCACAGGGGACCTCCTACGAGCAGTACTTC. This encodes CASSPQGTSYEQYF.

J is TRBJ1-5 and V is TRBV9; D may be TRBD1 (5 bases). Deletions cut 0 bases from V and 3 bases from J, with 10 bases between. Germline V gene sequence: CDR1 SGDLS, CDR2 YYNGEE. The CDR3 runs 15 residues. As DNA, the CDR3 is TGTGCCAGCAGCGTAGGTTCAGGGAACAATCAGCCCCAGCATTTT. It is translated as CASSVGSGNNQPQHF.

CDR3: CASSLRGLGKQYF. The CDR3 DNA reads as TGTGCCAGCAGCTTAAGGGGACTCGGCAAGCAGTACTTC. This sequence joins TRBV11-2 and TRBJ2-7; maybe TRBD2 (6 bases). Per germline, CDR1 SGHAT and CDR2 FQNNGV. The CDR3 spans 13 residues. Deletions cut 2 bases from V and 8 bases from J, with 13 bases between.

The genes are TRBV10-3 and TRBJ1-2; D might be TRBD1 (6 bases). Germline CDR1 reads ENHRY; CDR2 reads SYGVKD. Trimming took off 5 bases at V and 8 bases at J, with 15 bases between the two ends. The CDR3 extends over 13 amino acids. The CDR3 protein is CAISPSGDGGYTF. The CDR3 nucleotides are TGTGCCATCAGTCCATCAGGGGATGGGGGCTACACCTTC.

This clone occurred a few times. This chain links TRBV10-1 with TRBJ1-1, with 7 bases fitting TRBD1. Per the germline V gene, CDR1 is WNHNN and CDR2 is SYGVQD (reference sequence). This CDR3 is built from 14 residues. V lost 5 bases, J lost 1 base, and 4 bases stayed unmatched. In nucleotides, the CDR3 is TGCGCCAGCAGTAGTCAGGGGGGGAACACTGAAGCTTTCTTT. It is translated as CASSSQGGNTEAFF.

This clone was observed a few times. The chain uses TRBV7-8 and TRBJ1-1, with D unclear. With 1 base removed from V and 5 bases from J, the gap between germline ends came to 5 bases. The CDR3 is 12 amino acids. From germline, CDR1 is SGHVS and CDR2 FQNEAQ. The CDR3 sequence: CASSLGETEAFF. CDR3 bases: TGTGCCAGCAGCTTAGGGGAGACTGAAGCTTTCTTT. Full variable domain (outside the CDR3, taken from reference TRBV7-8 and TRBJ1-1): GAGVSQSPRYKVAKRGQDVALRCDPISGHVSLFWYQQALGQGPEFLTYFQNEAQLDKSGLPSDRFFAERPEGSVSTLKIQRTQQEDSAVYLCASSLGETEAFFGQGTRLTVV.